This TCR beta chain was sequenced during a study of pediatric ulcerative colitis. General observations from the study: Total lymphocyte DNA, not sorted subsets, was the template. All ulcerative colitis patients, but no controls, carried a couple of rectal clonotypes.

CDR3 length: 15 residues. Germline-derived CDR1 and CDR2 are SEHNR and FQNEAQ (reference sequence). Trimming stripped 3 bases from V and 0 bases from J, with 8 bases between. The table came from immunoSEQ multiplex PCR; TCRdb's copy has only in-frame clones and leaves some out. The sample lists roughly 9,900 clones; roughly four fifths were seen once. Rectal tissue came from one to two pinch biopsies taken at colonoscopy. Details on this clone: Its antigen is currently unknown. Distinct nucleotide sequences in the sample also encode this CDR3.

V and J are TRBV7-9 and TRBJ2-2; the D is unclear. This TCR derives from a girl aged 5 to 17 who was a control in a study of pediatric ulcerative colitis. The sequenced sample consisted of gut tissue. This chain's CDR3 is CASSFPASNTGELFF. CDR3 DNA sequence: TGTGCCAGCAGCTTCCCAGCCTCGAACACCGGGGAGCTGTTTTTT. Complete variable domain (other parts from reference TRBV7-9 and TRBJ2-2): DTGVSQNPRHKITKRGQNVTFRCDPISEHNRLYWYRQTLGQGPEFLTYFQNEAQLEKSRLLSDRFSAERPKGSFSTLEIQRTEQGDSAMYLCASSFPASNTGELFFGEGSRLTVL.